This T cell receptor (beta chain) originates from a study of T cells in Graves' hyperthyroidism and ophthalmopathy. Study results and caveats: Among clonotypes expanded in thyroid above 0.001, most were also found in blood.

Pregnant or lactating patients were excluded, as were those with uncontrolled infection or other autoimmune disease. Amplified TCR beta CDR3 regions came from RNA transcripts. First-round RT-PCR targeting the TCR CDR3 was performed with the HTBI primer set. TCRdb reprocessed the multiplex PCR reads via MiXCR and lists one record per CDR3 protein. Altogether 450,000 to 650,000 distinct CDR3 sequences are present, roughly 15% being singletons, with the ten largest covering about 16%. Germline lookup yields CDR1 MNHNS and CDR2 SASEGT. The length of the CDR3 is 15 residues. The V and J ends lost 5 bases and 5 bases, in that order; junction bases with no gene match: 8. Details on this clonotype: Its antigen remains unknown.

The clonotype originates from a woman between 18 and 29 years old with Graves' ophthalmopathy. The V gene is TRBV6-1, the J gene TRBJ2-2; 7 bases are a match to TRBD1. The specimen sequenced was blood. The CDR3 sequence: CASSIQGLQTGELFF. The CDR3 DNA reads TGTGCCAGCAGTATACAGGGGCTTCAAACCGGGGAGCTGTTTTTT.